Below, 18 T cell receptor beta chains from the same sample are listed, as sequenced in a study of post-analysis software for immune sequencing data (dated by TCRdb to between 2014 and 2016). Overall study results and their limits: Patients showed significantly higher frequencies than controls for five TRBV segments, among them TRBV5-6, TRBV5-1 and TRBV20-1.

Their specific antigens are unknown. Library preparation was by PCR. This sample was sequenced with an Illumina HiSeq 2500. Unique molecular identifiers were incorporated into TCR beta cDNA libraries to reduce PCR and sequencing biases. In TCRdb, the public reads were trimmed at Q25 with fastp and aligned with MiXCR, with productive beta chains retained. Rows are unified per CDR3 protein, each entry keeping the most common DNA and genes. Recorded for this sample are about 620,000 distinct CDR3 sequences; 44% of them occurred a single time. More than 1.5% of the sample comes from the top ten. Sample: blood. The receptors were sampled from a girl aged 5-17 years with multiple sclerosis.

The V gene is TRBV5-1, the J gene TRBJ1-5; D ambiguous. Germline CDR1 is SGHRS and CDR2 is YFSETQ. Trimming pared 5 bases from V and 5 bases from J, leaving 14 bases between. CDR3 size: 14 residues. The chain's CDR3 is CASRRLAGDQPQHF. In nucleotides, the CDR3 is TGCGCCAGCAGAAGATTGGCAGGTGATCAGCCCCAGCATTTT. The variable domain in full, completed from reference TRBV5-1 and TRBJ1-5, reads KAGVTQTPRYLIKTRGQQVTLSCSPISGHRSVSWYQQTPGQGLQFLFEYFSETQRNKGNFPGRFSGRQFSNSRSEMNVSTLELGDSALYLCASRRLAGDQPQHFGDGTRLSIL.

The chain combines TRBV6-5 with TRBJ1-4; D gene ambiguous. This CDR3 is 14 amino acids long. Germline V gives CDR1 MNHEY, CDR2 SVGAGI. V gave up 5 bases and J gave up 6 bases, with 13 bases separating them. CDR3 region: CASSRRLRDEKLFF. CDR3 sequence (DNA): TGTGCCAGCAGTCGCCGGCTTAGGGATGAAAAACTGTTTTTT.

Only one count was recorded for this clonotype. The chain has TRBV27 and TRBJ1-2, with D maybe TRBD1 (6 bases). The CDR3 loop spans 16 amino acids. V lost 6 bases and J 3 bases, leaving 20 bases between the germline ends. Germline CDR1 MNHEY, CDR2 SMNVEV (reference sequence). CDR3 amino acids: CASSTIGGGGDYGYTF. The CDR3 DNA follows: TGTGCCAGCAGCACGATAGGAGGGGGAGGGGACTATGGCTACACCTTC.

The V gene is TRBV12-3 or TRBV12-4, the J gene TRBJ2-7, with 12 bases identical to TRBD1. V trimming: 6 bases; J trimming: 0 bases; junction bases outside the gene matches: 6. The CDR3 totals 16 residues. As DNA, the CDR3 is TGTGCCAGCAGGGGACAGGGGGCATTCCTCTCCTACGAGCAGTACTTC. It translates to CASRGQGAFLSYEQYF.

The J gene is TRBJ1-1, the V gene TRBV5-5, with D unclear. Trimming stripped 0 bases from V and 5 bases from J, with 11 bases between. This CDR3 spans 14 amino acids. Germline values: CDR1 SGHKS, CDR2 YYEKEE (reference sequence). This CDR3 reads CASSLGRPMTEAFF. The DNA for the CDR3 is TGTGCCAGCAGCTTGGGACGGCCAATGACTGAAGCTTTCTTT.

The count of this clonotype is one. The V call is TRBV5-1, the J call TRBJ2-7; 9 bases are shared with TRBD1. Trimming took 0 bases from V and 4 from J; bases not matched to a gene: 5. Germline V gene data show CDR1 as SGHRS and CDR2 as YFSETQ. The CDR3 sequence is 15 residues long. CDR3 residues: CASSLGDRERYEQYF. CDR3 sequence (DNA): TGCGCCAGCAGCTTGGGGGACAGGGAAAGGTACGAGCAGTACTTC.

The chain uses TRBV6-5 and TRBJ1-5; 10 bases agree with TRBD1. The CDR3 length is 17 residues. J lost 2 bases, V lost 0 bases, and 4 bases had no gene match. Germline V CDR1 and CDR2: MNHEY, SVGAGI. The CDR3 DNA reads as TGTGCCAGCAGTTACTCCAGAGGGACAGGGGGCAATCAGCCCCAGCATTTT. Encoded protein: CASSYSRGTGGNQPQHF.

V and J are TRBV9 and TRBJ2-3, with D unclear. Germline V gene lookup returns CDR1 SGDLS and CDR2 YYNGEE. Trimming shortened V by 2 bases and J by 2 bases, and 6 bases separated the two germline ends. CDR3 length: 13 residues. CDR3 nucleotides: TGTGCCAGCAGCGTCAGCTACACAGATACGCAGTATTTT. This gives the protein CASSVSYTDTQYF.

This clonotype was found a few times. The chain uses TRBV4-1 and TRBJ2-7; 10 bases line up with TRBD1. J lost 4 bases, V lost 5 bases, and 5 bases had no gene match. The CDR3 is made up of 14 amino acids. Germline CDR1 is MGHRA and CDR2 is YSYEKL. Here the CDR3 DNA reads TGCGCCAGCAGCGAGCCGGGACAGGGGTACGAGCAGTACTTC. As protein: CASSEPGQGYEQYF.

A single count supports this clonotype. The chain has TRBV6-2 or TRBV6-3 and TRBJ2-1; D possibly corresponds to TRBD2 (6 bases). The CDR3 totals 14 residues. Trimming took 6 bases from V and 7 from J, leaving 16 bases between them. CDR1 and CDR2 from the germline V gene are MNHEY and SVGEGT. For the CDR3, the DNA is TGTGCCAGCAGCGGAGGGAGAATGGGTAATGAGCAGTTCTTC. Translation gives CASSGGRMGNEQFF.

The chain carries TRBV6-2 or TRBV6-3 and TRBJ2-1, with TRBD2 identical over 7 bases. The J segment lost 8 bases and the V segment lost 2 bases, leaving 6 bases of the junction unmatched. The germline gives CDR1 MNHEY, CDR2 SVGEGT. This CDR3 has 14 residues. The CDR3 region is CASSYQRGRDEQFF. CDR3 DNA sequence: TGTGCCAGCAGTTACCAGCGGGGTCGGGATGAGCAGTTCTTC.

This clonotype was seen only once. This chain uses TRBV24-1 with TRBJ1-1; 7 nucleotides align to TRBD1. The J segment lost 1 base and the V segment lost 0 bases, leaving 10 bases of the junction unmatched. The CDR3 length is 18 residues. Looked up from germline, CDR1 is KGHDR and CDR2 is SFDVKD. The CDR3 spells CATSDLAGKGAKNTEAFF. The CDR3 coding sequence is TGTGCCACCAGTGATTTGGCGGGGAAGGGGGCTAAGAACACTGAAGCTTTCTTT.

This clonotype is a singleton in its sample. This sequence joins TRBV20-1 and TRBJ1-2; 7 bases agree with TRBD1. J gave up 7 bases and V 7 bases, and 6 bases lay outside the gene matches. The V gene's germline CDR1 is DFQATT and CDR2 SNEGSKA (reference sequence). This CDR3 has 11 residues. This CDR3 reads CSVEGAGGYTF. The CDR3 bases are TGCAGTGTCGAGGGGGCAGGTGGCTACACCTTC.

The CDR3 loop reads CAISVLAGINEQFF. CDR3 DNA sequence: TGTGCCATCAGTGTACTAGCGGGTATCAATGAGCAGTTCTTC. This chain links TRBV10-3 with TRBJ2-1; 9 bases match TRBD2. The CDR3 runs 14 residues. The V gene's germline CDR1 is ENHRY and CDR2 SYGVKD. V shed 4 bases and J 6 bases; nucleotides not matched to a gene: 4.

This sequence joins TRBV30 and TRBJ1-1; 9 bases line up with TRBD1. The germline V gene has CDR1 GTSNPN and CDR2 SVGIG (reference sequence). The J segment lost 12 bases and the V segment lost 4 bases, leaving 18 bases of the junction unmatched. This CDR3 has 15 amino acids. The CDR3 protein is CAWTIGRTGAVSPFF. CDR3 sequence (DNA): TGTGCCTGGACCATTGGTCGGACAGGGGCAGTTAGCCCTTTCTTT. Supplemented by reference TRBV30 and TRBJ1-1, the full variable domain reads SQTIHQWPATLVQPVGSPLSLECTVEGTSNPNLYWYRQAAGRGLQLLFYSVGIGQISSEVPQNLSASRPQDRQFILSSKKLLLSDSGFYLCAWTIGRTGAVSPFFGQGTRLTVV.

This clonotype was counted a few times. J is TRBJ2-3 and V is TRBV7-9; D is unclear. The CDR3 sequence is 15 residues long. The V end lost 1 base, the J end lost 0 bases, and 8 bases lay between the germline ends. CDR1 SEHNR and CDR2 FQNEAQ come from the germline V gene (reference sequence). The CDR3 reads CASSLGTDSTDTQYF. Written as DNA, the CDR3 is TGTGCCAGCAGCTTAGGGACCGATAGCACAGATACGCAGTATTTT.

This chain uses TRBV30 with TRBJ1-1; D uncertain. Trimming stripped 4 bases from V and 5 bases from J, with 11 bases between. The CDR3 is 12 residues long. In germline, CDR1 is GTSNPN, CDR2 SVGIG (reference sequence). CDR3 bases: TGTGCCTGGACGTATCTGCGGACTGAAGCTTTCTTT. Protein sequence: CAWTYLRTEAFF.

The V and J genes are TRBV7-2 and TRBJ2-3; TRBD2 matches 8 bases. V lost 0 bases, J lost 3 bases, and 2 bases stayed unmatched. This CDR3 comprises 15 residues. Per germline, CDR1 SGHTA and CDR2 FQGNSA. The CDR3 region is CASSLAGLETDTQYF. The CDR3 DNA sequence: TGTGCCAGCAGCTTAGCGGGACTAGAGACAGATACGCAGTATTTT.